This T cell receptor beta chain was identified during a study of human T cells and chemical hapten exposure. Study-level findings and limits: Given that the donors had alopecia, their immune response may differ from that seen in healthy people.

TCRdb re-called the RACE reads through MiXCR, storing one row per CDR3 protein. The sample lists 85,000 to 90,000 distinct CDR3 sequences; 9.6% were seen once. Looked up from germline, CDR1 is MNHEY and CDR2 is SMNVEV (reference sequence). The V and J ends lost 7 bases and 0 bases respectively, with 9 bases between them. The CDR3 extends over 14 amino acids. As to time point: pre-sensitization, week 0. Specified treatment: therapeutic diphenylcyclopropenone sensitization with weekly scalp DPC. This clonotype came up many times. The antigen is undetermined. This clonotype originated in a woman aged 40 to 49 with alopecia areata. Some clones in this sample may be carry-over from other donors' samples. The genes are TRBV27 and TRBJ1-4; a weak D match, TRBD1 (5 bases). Sample: whole blood, taken in connection with sensitization to the hapten diphenylcyclopropenone (DPC). CDR3: CASTGGATNEKLFF. The CDR3, as DNA: TGTGCCAGCACCGGAGGGGCAACTAATGAAAAACTGTTTTTT. Looking up the rest from reference TRBV27 and TRBJ1-4 gives the full variable domain: EAQVTQNPRYLITVTGKKLTVTCSQNMNHEYMSWYRQDPGLGLRQIYYSMNVEVTDKGDVPEGYKVSRKEKRNFPLILESPSPNQTSLYFCASTGGATNEKLFFGSGTQLSVL.